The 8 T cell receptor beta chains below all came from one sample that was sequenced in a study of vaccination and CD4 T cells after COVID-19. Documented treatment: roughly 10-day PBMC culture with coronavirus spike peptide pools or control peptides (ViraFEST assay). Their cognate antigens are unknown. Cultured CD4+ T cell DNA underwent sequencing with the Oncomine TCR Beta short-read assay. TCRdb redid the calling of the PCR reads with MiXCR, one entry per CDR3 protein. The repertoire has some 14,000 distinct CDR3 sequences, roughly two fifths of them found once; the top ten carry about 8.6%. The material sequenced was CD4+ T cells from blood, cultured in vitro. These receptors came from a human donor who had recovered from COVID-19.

The CDR3 is CATYRRINTEAFF. CDR3 in DNA: TGTGCCACTTACCGACGGATTAACACTGAAGCTTTCTTT. This sequence joins TRBV5-6 and TRBJ1-1; D gene ambiguous. This CDR3 has 13 amino acids. CDR1 is SGHDT and CDR2 is YYEEEE in the germline V gene. Trimming stripped 9 bases from V and 2 bases from J, with 14 bases between.

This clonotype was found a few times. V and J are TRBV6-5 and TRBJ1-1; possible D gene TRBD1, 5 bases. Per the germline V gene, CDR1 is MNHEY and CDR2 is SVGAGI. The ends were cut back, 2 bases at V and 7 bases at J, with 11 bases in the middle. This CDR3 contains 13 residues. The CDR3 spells CASSYNSGVEAFF. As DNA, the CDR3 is TGTGCCAGCAGTTACAACTCGGGGGTTGAAGCTTTCTTT.

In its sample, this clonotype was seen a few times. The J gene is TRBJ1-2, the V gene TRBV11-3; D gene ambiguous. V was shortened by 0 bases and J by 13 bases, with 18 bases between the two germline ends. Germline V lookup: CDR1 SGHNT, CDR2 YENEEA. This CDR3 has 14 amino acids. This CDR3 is CASSLDQVFPLGTF. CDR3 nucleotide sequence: TGTGCCAGCAGCTTAGATCAGGTATTTCCGTTGGGCACCTTC. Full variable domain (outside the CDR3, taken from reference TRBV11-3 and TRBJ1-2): EAGVVQSPRYKIIEKKQPVAFWCNPISGHNTLYWYLQNLGQGPELLIRYENEEAVDDSQLPKDRFSAERLKGVDSTLKIQPAELGDSAVYLCASSLDQVFPLGTFGSGTRLTVV.

The CDR3, as DNA: TGTGCCAGCAGTAAACAACAGGGTAATCAGCCCCAGCATTTT. It is translated as CASSKQQGNQPQHF. The chain links TRBV27 to TRBJ1-5; TRBD1 might be the D (6 bases). CDR1 MNHEY and CDR2 SMNVEV come from the germline V gene (reference sequence). Trimming took 5 bases from V and 4 from J, leaving 12 bases between them. The CDR3 is made up of 14 amino acids.

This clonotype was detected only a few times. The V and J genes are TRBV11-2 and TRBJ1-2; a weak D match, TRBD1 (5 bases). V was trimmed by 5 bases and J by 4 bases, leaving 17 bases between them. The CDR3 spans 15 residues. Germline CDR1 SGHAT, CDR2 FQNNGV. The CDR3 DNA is TGTGCCAGCAGCCCACCAACCTCCAGGGTCTATGGCTACACCTTC. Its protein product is CASSPPTSRVYGYTF.

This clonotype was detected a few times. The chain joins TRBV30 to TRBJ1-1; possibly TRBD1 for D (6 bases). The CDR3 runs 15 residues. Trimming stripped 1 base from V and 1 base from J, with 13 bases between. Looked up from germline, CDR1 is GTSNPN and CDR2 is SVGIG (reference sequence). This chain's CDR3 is CAWSAKTGRNTEAFF. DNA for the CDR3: TGTGCCTGGAGTGCAAAGACAGGTAGGAACACTGAAGCTTTCTTT.

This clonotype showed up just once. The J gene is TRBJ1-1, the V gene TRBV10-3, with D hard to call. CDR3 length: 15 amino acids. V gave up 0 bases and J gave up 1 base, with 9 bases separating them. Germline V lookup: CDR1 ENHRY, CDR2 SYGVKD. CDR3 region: CAISESNTPNTEAFF. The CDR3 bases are TGTGCCATCAGTGAGTCTAACACCCCGAACACTGAAGCTTTCTTT.

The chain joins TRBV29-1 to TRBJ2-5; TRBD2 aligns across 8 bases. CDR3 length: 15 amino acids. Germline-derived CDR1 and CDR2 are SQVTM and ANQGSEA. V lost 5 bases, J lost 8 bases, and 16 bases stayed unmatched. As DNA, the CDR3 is TGCAGCGTTTCCCCCGGGGGGGGTTTAAGTAGTACCCAGTACTTC. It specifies CSVSPGGGLSSTQYF.